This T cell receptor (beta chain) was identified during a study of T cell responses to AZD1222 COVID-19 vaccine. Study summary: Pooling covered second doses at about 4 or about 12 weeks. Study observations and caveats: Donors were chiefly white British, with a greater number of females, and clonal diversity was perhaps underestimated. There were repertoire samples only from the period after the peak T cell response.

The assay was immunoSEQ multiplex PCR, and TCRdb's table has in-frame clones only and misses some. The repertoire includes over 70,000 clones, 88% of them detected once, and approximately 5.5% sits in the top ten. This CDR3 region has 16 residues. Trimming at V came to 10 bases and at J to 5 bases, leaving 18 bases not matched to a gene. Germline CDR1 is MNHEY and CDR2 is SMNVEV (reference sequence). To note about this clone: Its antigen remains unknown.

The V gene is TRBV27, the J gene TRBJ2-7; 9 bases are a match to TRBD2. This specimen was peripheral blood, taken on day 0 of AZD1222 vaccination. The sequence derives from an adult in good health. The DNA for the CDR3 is TGTGCCACCCGAACCTCTAGCGGGAATCCCCGCCACGAGCAGTACTTC. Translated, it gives CATRTSSGNPRHEQYF.